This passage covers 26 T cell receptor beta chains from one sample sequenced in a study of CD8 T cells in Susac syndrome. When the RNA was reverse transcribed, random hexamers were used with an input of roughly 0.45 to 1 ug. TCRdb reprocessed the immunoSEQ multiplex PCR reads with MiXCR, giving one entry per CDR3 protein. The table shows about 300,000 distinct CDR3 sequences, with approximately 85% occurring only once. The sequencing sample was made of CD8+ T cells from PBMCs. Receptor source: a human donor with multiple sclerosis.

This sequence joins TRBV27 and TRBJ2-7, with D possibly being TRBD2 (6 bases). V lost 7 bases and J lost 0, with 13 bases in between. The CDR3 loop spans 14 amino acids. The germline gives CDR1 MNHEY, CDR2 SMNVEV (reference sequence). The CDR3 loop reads CASKPGVPSYEQYF. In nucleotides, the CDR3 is TGTGCCAGCAAACCGGGGGTACCCTCCTACGAGCAGTACTTC.

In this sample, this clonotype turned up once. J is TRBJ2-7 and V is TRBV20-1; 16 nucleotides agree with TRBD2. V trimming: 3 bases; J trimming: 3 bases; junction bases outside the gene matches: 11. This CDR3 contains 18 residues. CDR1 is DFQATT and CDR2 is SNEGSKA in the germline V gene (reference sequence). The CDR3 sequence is CSASPGLAGGNLYYEQYF. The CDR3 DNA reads TGCAGTGCTAGCCCGGGACTAGCGGGAGGGAACCTATACTACGAGCAGTACTTC.

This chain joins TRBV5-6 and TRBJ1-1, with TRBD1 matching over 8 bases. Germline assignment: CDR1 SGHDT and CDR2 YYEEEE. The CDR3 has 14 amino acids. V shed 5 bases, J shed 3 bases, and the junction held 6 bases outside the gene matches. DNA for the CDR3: TGTGCCAGCAGAGCGACAGGGGAGTACACTGAAGCTTTCTTT. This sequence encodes CASRATGEYTEAFF.

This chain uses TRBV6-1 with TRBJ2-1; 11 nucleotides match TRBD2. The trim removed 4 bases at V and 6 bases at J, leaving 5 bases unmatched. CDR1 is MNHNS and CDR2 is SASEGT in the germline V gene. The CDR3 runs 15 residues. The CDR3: CASSVTSGRFNEQFF. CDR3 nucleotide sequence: TGTGCCAGCAGTGTTACTAGCGGGAGATTCAATGAGCAGTTCTTC.

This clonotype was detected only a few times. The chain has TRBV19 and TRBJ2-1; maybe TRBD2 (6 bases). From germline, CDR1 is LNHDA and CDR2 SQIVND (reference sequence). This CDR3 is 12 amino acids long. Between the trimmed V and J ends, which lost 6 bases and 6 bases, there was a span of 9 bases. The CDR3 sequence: CASSGSGNEQFF. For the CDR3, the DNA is TGTGCCAGTAGCGGGAGCGGCAATGAGCAGTTCTTC. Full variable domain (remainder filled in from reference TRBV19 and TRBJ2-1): DGGITQSPKYLFRKEGQNVTLSCEQNLNHDAMYWYRQDPGQGLRLIYYSQIVNDFQKGDIAEGYSVSREKKESFPLTVTSAQKNPTAFYLCASSGSGNEQFFGPGTRLTVL.

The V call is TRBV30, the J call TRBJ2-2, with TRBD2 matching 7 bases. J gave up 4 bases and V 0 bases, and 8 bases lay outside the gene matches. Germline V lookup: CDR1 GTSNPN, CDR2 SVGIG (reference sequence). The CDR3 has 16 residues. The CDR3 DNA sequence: TGTGCCTGGAGTGTCCCTGCGGGAGTTGGCACCGGGGAGCTGTTTTTT. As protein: CAWSVPAGVGTGELFF.

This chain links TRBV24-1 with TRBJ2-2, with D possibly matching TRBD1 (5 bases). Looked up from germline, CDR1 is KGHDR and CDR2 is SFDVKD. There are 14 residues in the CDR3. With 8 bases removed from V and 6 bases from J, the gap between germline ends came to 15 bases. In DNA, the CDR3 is TGTGCCACCAAGGACAACATAGGCGCCGGGGAGCTGTTTTTT. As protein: CATKDNIGAGELFF.

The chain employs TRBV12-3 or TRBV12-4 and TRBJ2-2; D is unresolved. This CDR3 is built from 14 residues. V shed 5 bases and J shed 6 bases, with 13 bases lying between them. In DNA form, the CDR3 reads TGTGCCAGCAGTCGCGGAGAACGGGCCGGGGAGCTGTTTTTT. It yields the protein CASSRGERAGELFF.

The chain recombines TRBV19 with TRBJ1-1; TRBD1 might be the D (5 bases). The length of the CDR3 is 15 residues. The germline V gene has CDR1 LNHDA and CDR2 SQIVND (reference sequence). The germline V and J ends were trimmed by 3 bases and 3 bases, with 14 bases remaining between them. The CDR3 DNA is TGTGCCAGTAGTATGGGGACCCTAGGGGACACTGAAGCTTTCTTT. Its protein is CASSMGTLGDTEAFF.

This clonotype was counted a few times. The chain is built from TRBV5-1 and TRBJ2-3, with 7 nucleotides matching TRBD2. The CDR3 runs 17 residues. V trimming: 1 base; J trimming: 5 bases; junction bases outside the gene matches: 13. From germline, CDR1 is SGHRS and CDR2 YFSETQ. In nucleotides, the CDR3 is TGCGCCAGCAGCTTGATTCGCAGCGGGGAGGTGGGAGATACGCAGTATTTT. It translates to CASSLIRSGEVGDTQYF.

CDR3 nucleotides: TGCGCCAGCAGCCAAGCTTCTGCAACTAATGAAAAACTGTTTTTT. Translating it yields CASSQASATNEKLFF. The chain uses TRBV4-3 and TRBJ1-4; D remains ambiguous. The CDR3 is made up of 15 amino acids. The V gene lost 1 base and the J gene lost 0 bases, with 6 bases spanning the gap. Looked up from germline, CDR1 is LGHNA and CDR2 is YSLEER.

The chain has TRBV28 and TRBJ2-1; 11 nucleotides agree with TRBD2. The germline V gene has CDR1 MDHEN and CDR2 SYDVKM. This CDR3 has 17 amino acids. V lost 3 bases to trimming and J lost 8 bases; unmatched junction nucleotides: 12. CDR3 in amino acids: CASSFPSGRWMRDEQFF. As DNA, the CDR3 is TGTGCCAGCAGTTTTCCTAGCGGGAGGTGGATGAGGGATGAGCAGTTCTTC.

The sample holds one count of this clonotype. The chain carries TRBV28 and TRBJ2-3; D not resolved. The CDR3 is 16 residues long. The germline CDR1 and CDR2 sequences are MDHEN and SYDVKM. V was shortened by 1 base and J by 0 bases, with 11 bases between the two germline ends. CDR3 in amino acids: CASSLSEGISTDTQYF. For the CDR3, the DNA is TGTGCCAGCAGTTTATCTGAAGGGATCAGCACAGATACGCAGTATTTT.

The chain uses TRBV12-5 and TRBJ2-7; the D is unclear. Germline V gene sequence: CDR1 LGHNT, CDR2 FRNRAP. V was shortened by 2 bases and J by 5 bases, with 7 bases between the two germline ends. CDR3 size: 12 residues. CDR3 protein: CASGLSHDEQYF. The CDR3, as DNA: TGTGCTAGTGGTTTGTCGCATGACGAGCAGTACTTC.

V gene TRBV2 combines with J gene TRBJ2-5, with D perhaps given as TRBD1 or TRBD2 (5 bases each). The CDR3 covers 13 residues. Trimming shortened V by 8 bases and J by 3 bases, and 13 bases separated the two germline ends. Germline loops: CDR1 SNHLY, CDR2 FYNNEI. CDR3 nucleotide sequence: TGTGCCAGCGAGGGCGAAGGGGAAGAGACCCAGTACTTC. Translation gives CASEGEGEETQYF.

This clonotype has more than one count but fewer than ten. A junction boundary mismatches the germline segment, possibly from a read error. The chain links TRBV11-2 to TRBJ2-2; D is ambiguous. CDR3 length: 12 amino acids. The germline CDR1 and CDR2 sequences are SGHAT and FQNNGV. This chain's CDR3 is CASSFRAGELFF. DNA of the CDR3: TGTGCTAGCAGCTTCCGAGCCGGGGAGCTGTTTTTT.

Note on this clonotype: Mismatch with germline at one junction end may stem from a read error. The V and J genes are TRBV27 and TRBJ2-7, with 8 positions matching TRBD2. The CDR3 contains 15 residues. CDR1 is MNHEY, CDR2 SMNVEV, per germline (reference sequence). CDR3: CAGSWSSGRVYEQYF. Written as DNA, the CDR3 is TGTGCCGGCAGTTGGTCGAGCGGGAGAGTATACGAGCAGTACTTC.

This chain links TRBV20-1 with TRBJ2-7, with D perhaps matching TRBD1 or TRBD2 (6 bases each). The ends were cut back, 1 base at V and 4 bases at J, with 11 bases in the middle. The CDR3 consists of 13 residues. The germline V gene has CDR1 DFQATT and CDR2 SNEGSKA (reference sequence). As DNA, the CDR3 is TGCAGTGCTAGAGGTAGGGGGGTATACGAGCAGTACTTC. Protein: CSARGRGVYEQYF.

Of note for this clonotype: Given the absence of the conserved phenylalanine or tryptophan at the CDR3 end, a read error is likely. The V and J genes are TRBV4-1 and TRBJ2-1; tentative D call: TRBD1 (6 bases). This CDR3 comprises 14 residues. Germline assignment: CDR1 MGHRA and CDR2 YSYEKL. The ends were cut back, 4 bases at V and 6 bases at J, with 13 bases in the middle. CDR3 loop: CASSLAGTRNEQFY. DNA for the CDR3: TGCGCCAGCAGCCTCGCTGGGACACGCAATGAGCAGTTCTAC.

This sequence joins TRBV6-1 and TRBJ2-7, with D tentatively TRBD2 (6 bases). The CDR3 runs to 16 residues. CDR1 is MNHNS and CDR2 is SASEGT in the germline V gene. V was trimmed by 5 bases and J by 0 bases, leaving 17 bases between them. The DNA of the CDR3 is TGTGCCAGCAGTCCCGATAAGGTAGCGGTCTCCTACGAGCAGTACTTC. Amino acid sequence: CASSPDKVAVSYEQYF.

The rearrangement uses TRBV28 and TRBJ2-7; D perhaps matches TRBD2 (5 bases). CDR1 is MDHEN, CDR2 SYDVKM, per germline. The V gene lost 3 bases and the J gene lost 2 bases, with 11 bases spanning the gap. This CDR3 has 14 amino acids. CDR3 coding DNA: TGTGCCAGCAGTTTCCGAGAGGGTCCCTACGAGCAGTACTTC. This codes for CASSFREGPYEQYF.

The CDR3 sequence is CATSSGRGYEQYF. The CDR3 DNA reads as TGTGCCACCAGCAGCGGCAGGGGGTACGAGCAGTACTTC. The chain recombines TRBV15 with TRBJ2-7, with 7 bases lining up with TRBD1. The germline gives CDR1 LNHNV, CDR2 YYDKDF (reference sequence). V was pared by 3 bases and J by 4 bases, with 3 bases of the junction left unmatched. CDR3 length: 13 residues.

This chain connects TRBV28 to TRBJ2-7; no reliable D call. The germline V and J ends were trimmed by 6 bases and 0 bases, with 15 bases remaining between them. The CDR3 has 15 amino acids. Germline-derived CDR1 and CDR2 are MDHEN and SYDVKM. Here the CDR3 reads CASSTVLGYSYEQYF. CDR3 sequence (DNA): TGTGCCAGCAGCACCGTTCTCGGTTACTCCTACGAGCAGTACTTC.

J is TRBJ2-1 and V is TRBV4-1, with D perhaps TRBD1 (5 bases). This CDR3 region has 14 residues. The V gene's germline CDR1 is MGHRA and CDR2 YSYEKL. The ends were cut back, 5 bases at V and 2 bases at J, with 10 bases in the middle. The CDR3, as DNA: TGCGCCAGCAGCACCCGGACAACCTACAATGAGCAGTTCTTC. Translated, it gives CASSTRTTYNEQFF.

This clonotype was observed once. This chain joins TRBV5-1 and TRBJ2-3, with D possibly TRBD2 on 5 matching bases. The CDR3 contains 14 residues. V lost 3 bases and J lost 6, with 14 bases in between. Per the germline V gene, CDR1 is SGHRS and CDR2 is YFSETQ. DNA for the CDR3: TGCGCCAGCAGCTGGAGCGGCCCTGGGGATACGCAGTATTTT. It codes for CASSWSGPGDTQYF.

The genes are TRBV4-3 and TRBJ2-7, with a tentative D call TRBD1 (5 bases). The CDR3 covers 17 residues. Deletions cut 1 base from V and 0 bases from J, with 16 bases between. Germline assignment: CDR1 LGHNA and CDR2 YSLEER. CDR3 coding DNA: TGCGCCAGCAGCCAAGTAATAGGACGCAGGGACTCCTACGAGCAGTACTTC. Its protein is CASSQVIGRRDSYEQYF.